This entry is about one T cell receptor beta chain. The target antigen is unknown. The study reverse transcribed the entire isolated RNA, so it sequenced expressed TCRB transcripts. Naive, central memory and regulatory T cell samples averaged about 3.57 million immunoSEQ reads each. Data came from immunoSEQ multiplex PCR; TCRdb stores just in-frame clones and leaves some out. The table lists just over 600,000 clones, around 15% of them singletons. This sample was included in a study of beta chain features in type 1 diabetes. Notes on the study in general: Patients showed naive, central memory and Treg TCRB repertoires that appeared more similar than those of healthy donors. Any PCR bias toward short templates would affect both groups alike. cDNA-based reads could over-represent cells with high TCR expression.

The V end was cut by 0 bases, the J end by 3 bases, with 13 bases between. The length of the CDR3 is 16 residues. CDR1 and CDR2 from the germline V gene are SGHDT and YYEEEE. The rearrangement joins TRBV5-6 to TRBJ1-5; D is unclear. The material sequenced was naive CD4+ T cells from blood. The TCR sequence derives from a young man in good health. CDR3 protein: CASSLGGWRYNQPQHF. CDR3 in DNA: TGTGCCAGCAGCTTGGGTGGATGGCGGTACAATCAGCCCCAGCATTTT.